What follows are 14 T cell receptor beta chains derived from one specimen sequenced in a study of CD8 T cells in Susac syndrome. cDNA came from about 0.5 to 1 ug RNA primed by random hexamers. TCRdb ran MiXCR on the immunoSEQ multiplex PCR reads and lists one entry per CDR3 protein. The table records 150,000 to 200,000 distinct CDR3 sequences, about 94% of them present only once. The sample was CD4+ T cells from PBMCs. The receptor source for this set is a human donor with multiple sclerosis.

The rearrangement uses TRBV11-1 and TRBJ2-7; D is possibly TRBD1 or TRBD2 (5 bases each). Germline lookup yields CDR1 SGHAT and CDR2 FQDESV (reference sequence). V gave up 1 base and J gave up 3 bases, with 10 bases separating them. The CDR3 has 14 amino acids. The CDR3 nucleotides read TGTGCCAGCAGCTTAGGGGGACCGAGCTACGAGCAGTACTTC. Translation: CASSLGGPSYEQYF.

The J gene is TRBJ2-3, the V gene TRBV29-1, with D perhaps assigned TRBD1 or TRBD2 (6 bases each). The CDR3 has 17 residues. V lost 5 bases and J lost 1, with 22 bases in between. Germline loops: CDR1 SQVTM, CDR2 ANQGSEA. The CDR3 region is CSVLDIQQGGGTDTQYF. The CDR3 coding sequence is TGCAGCGTTCTAGACATTCAACAGGGCGGGGGCACAGATACGCAGTATTTT.

The chain uses TRBV20-1 and TRBJ1-6; D unresolved. The CDR3 sequence is 13 residues long. Trimming took 5 bases from V and 6 from J, leaving 11 bases between them. CDR1 and CDR2 from the germline V gene are DFQATT and SNEGSKA (reference sequence). The CDR3 DNA follows: TGCAGTGCTCCCGGACCGGGTAATTCACCCCTCCACTTT. This codes for CSAPGPGNSPLHF.

The chain carries TRBV30 and TRBJ2-5, with 7 nucleotides matching TRBD2. CDR3 length equals 16 residues. V was pared by 0 bases and J by 1 base, with 8 bases of the junction left unmatched. CDR1 is GTSNPN, CDR2 SVGIG, per germline (reference sequence). For the CDR3, the DNA is TGTGCCTGGAGTGTAGGGGCCGGGGGGACCCAAGAGACCCAGTACTTC. As protein: CAWSVGAGGTQETQYF.

This chain joins TRBV5-4 and TRBJ2-7; D unclear. Trimming took 7 bases from V and 5 from J, leaving 13 bases between them. The CDR3 totals 12 residues. Germline CDR1 reads SGHNT; CDR2 reads YYREEE (reference sequence). The CDR3 is CASGRSVHEQYF. The CDR3 DNA is TGTGCCAGCGGTCGGTCTGTACACGAGCAGTACTTC.

The chain couples TRBV7-6 to TRBJ2-5; D perhaps matches TRBD2 (6 bases). CDR1 is SGHVS, CDR2 FNYEAQ, per germline. V gave up 2 bases and J gave up 7 bases, with 20 bases separating them. The length of the CDR3 is 16 residues. CDR3 loop: CASSLQLASTGVTQYF. CDR3 bases: TGTGCCAGCAGCTTACAACTAGCCTCGACCGGGGTGACCCAGTACTTC.

The genes are TRBV10-3 and TRBJ1-2; D is unclear. The length of the CDR3 is 13 residues. V was shortened by 5 bases and J by 6 bases, with 13 bases between the two germline ends. The germline gives CDR1 ENHRY, CDR2 SYGVKD. The CDR3 coding sequence is TGTGCCATCAGTTCCGGATTTGAGGATGGCTACACCTTC. This gives the protein CAISSGFEDGYTF.

V and J are TRBV30 and TRBJ2-2; 8 bases agree with TRBD1. Germline CDR1 is GTSNPN and CDR2 is SVGIG (reference sequence). The ends lost 5 bases at V and 5 bases at J; junction bases unmatched: 4. This CDR3 is 13 amino acids long. The CDR3 reads CAWARTGTGELFF. CDR3 sequence (DNA): TGTGCCTGGGCCCGGACAGGGACCGGGGAGCTGTTTTTT.

The chain combines TRBV2 with TRBJ2-3; D is unclear. Trimming shortened V by 8 bases and J by 2 bases, and 14 bases separated the two germline ends. The germline gives CDR1 SNHLY, CDR2 FYNNEI. The length of the CDR3 is 14 residues. CDR3 DNA sequence: TGTGCCAGCCAGTGGTCGACCGACACAGATACGCAGTATTTT. This gives the protein CASQWSTDTDTQYF. The whole variable domain, remainder taken from reference TRBV2 and TRBJ2-3, is EPEVTQTPSHQVTQMGQEVILRCVPISNHLYFYWYRQILGQKVEFLVSFYNNEISEKSEIFDDQFSVERPDGSNFTLKIRSTKLEDSAMYFCASQWSTDTDTQYFGPGTRLTVL.

This chain links TRBV30 with TRBJ1-2; no clear D gene. V dropped 0 bases and J dropped 7 bases, with 15 bases sitting between them. The CDR3 sequence is 14 residues long. Germline V gene sequence: CDR1 GTSNPN, CDR2 SVGIG (reference sequence). The CDR3 DNA sequence: TGTGCCTGGAGTGTGGTGGAATCGGTCGGTGGCTACACCTTC. Residues: CAWSVVESVGGYTF.

The rearrangement links TRBV20-1 to TRBJ2-7; 9 bases fit TRBD1. This CDR3 comprises 14 residues. CDR1 is DFQATT, CDR2 SNEGSKA, per germline (reference sequence). V was clipped by 5 bases and J by 2 bases; unmatched bases: 7. The CDR3 sequence is CSAQGGTGTYEQYF. For the CDR3, the DNA is TGCAGTGCTCAGGGGGGGACAGGGACCTACGAGCAGTACTTC.

The rearrangement links TRBV5-1 to TRBJ2-1; 7 bases map to TRBD1. CDR1 and CDR2 from the germline V gene are SGHRS and YFSETQ. J gave up 5 bases and V 4 bases, and 3 bases lay outside the gene matches. The CDR3 contains 13 residues. As DNA, the CDR3 is TGCGCCAGCAGCAGGGACAGAAACAATGAGCAGTTCTTC. It translates to CASSRDRNNEQFF. The full variable domain, rest sourced from reference TRBV5-1 and TRBJ2-1, is KAGVTQTPRYLIKTRGQQVTLSCSPISGHRSVSWYQQTPGQGLQFLFEYFSETQRNKGNFPGRFSGRQFSNSRSEMNVSTLELGDSALYLCASSRDRNNEQFFGPGTRLTVL.

The rearrangement links TRBV29-1 to TRBJ2-3; unclear D gene. CDR1 SQVTM and CDR2 ANQGSEA come from the germline V gene. V lost 4 bases and J 0 bases, leaving 11 bases between the germline ends. CDR3 size: 14 residues. This chain's CDR3 is CSVGGGVSTDTQYF. The CDR3 DNA reads as TGCAGCGTTGGGGGTGGAGTTAGCACAGATACGCAGTATTTT.

For the CDR3, the DNA is TGTGCCAGCAGTGGGACAGGGGGCTTGGAGACCCAGTACTTC. Translation gives CASSGTGGLETQYF. The chain employs TRBV2 and TRBJ2-5; 11 bases are a match to TRBD1. V lost 4 bases and J lost 5; bases outside the gene matches: 3. Germline-derived CDR1 and CDR2 are SNHLY and FYNNEI. The CDR3 extends over 14 amino acids.